What follows are 12 T cell receptor beta chains derived from one specimen sequenced in a study of control samples from healthy donors and cancer patients. Assay used: immunoSEQ multiplex PCR; TCRdb lists only in-frame clones, some missing. In the table there are about 140,000 clones, about 89% of which are singletons. The specimen was blood. All receptors come from a man aged 18 to 30 in good health.

CDR3 region: CASWTGGGYNSPLHF. The CDR3 coding sequence is TGTGCCAGTTGGACAGGGGGCGGTTATAATTCACCCCTCCACTTT. This chain uses TRBV6-5 with TRBJ1-6; 11 bases match TRBD1. The junction had 5 bases not matched to a gene; V was cut back by 9 bases and J by 4 bases. Germline CDR1 reads MNHEY; CDR2 reads SVGAGI. CDR3 length: 15 residues.

The chain carries TRBV4-1 and TRBJ2-1, with 8 bases aligning to TRBD2. With V trimmed by 0 bases and J by 0 bases, 4 bases remained unmatched. This CDR3 is 17 amino acids long. In germline, CDR1 is MGHRA, CDR2 YSYEKL. CDR3 region: CASSQEAGVYSYNEQFF. The CDR3 DNA reads as TGCGCCAGCAGCCAAGAAGCGGGGGTTTACTCCTACAATGAGCAGTTCTTC.

The V call is TRBV7-5, the J call TRBJ2-1; whether TRBD2, the table's D call, matches the DNA was not checked. TRBV7-5 is an annotated pseudogene. The CDR3 sequence is 16 residues long. In nucleotides, the CDR3 is TGTGTCAGAAGCACCCAGCGGGGGAGCTCCTACAATGAGCAGTTCTTC. Amino acid sequence: CVRSTQRGSSYNEQFF.

The V and J genes are TRBV5-6 and TRBJ2-1; D not certain. V gave up 1 base and J gave up 9 bases, with 11 bases separating them. The CDR3 sequence is 13 residues long. Germline lookup yields CDR1 SGHDT and CDR2 YYEEEE. The CDR3 nucleotides read TGTGCCAGCAGCTTGATTAGGCAAGGTGAGCAGTTCTTC. Translation: CASSLIRQGEQFF.

The CDR3 is CASSSAGQGIGANVLTF. For the CDR3, the DNA is TGTGCCAGCAGCTCAGCGGGACAGGGAATTGGGGCCAACGTCCTGACTTTC. The V and J genes are TRBV5-6 and TRBJ2-6; 9 bases align to TRBD1. With V trimmed by 3 bases and J by 3 bases, 7 bases remained unmatched. The CDR3 sequence is 17 residues long. Germline CDR1 and CDR2: SGHDT and YYEEEE.

The rearrangement uses TRBV29-1 and TRBJ2-3; tentative D call: TRBD2 (6 bases). CDR1 is SQVTM and CDR2 is ANQGSEA in the germline V gene. The CDR3 consists of 13 residues. V lost 6 bases to trimming and J lost 2 bases, with 12 bases between them. The CDR3 loop reads CSVAGLNTDTQYF. The CDR3 DNA reads TGCAGCGTCGCGGGACTTAACACAGATACGCAGTATTTT.

This chain uses TRBV7-7 with TRBJ2-3; D is tentatively TRBD1 or TRBD2 (7 bases each). Trimming removed 3 bases at V and 3 bases at J, with 16 bases between. Germline CDR1 SSHAT, CDR2 FNYEAQ (reference sequence). The CDR3 is 16 amino acids. Written as DNA, the CDR3 is TGTGCCAGCAGCTTGGGCCGGGGGGACAGAACAGATACGCAGTATTTT. Amino acids: CASSLGRGDRTDTQYF.

The chain links TRBV29-1 to TRBJ1-1; the D is unclear. The CDR3 consists of 12 residues. V lost 3 bases to trimming and J lost 1 base, with 6 bases between them. Germline lookup yields CDR1 SQVTM and CDR2 ANQGSEA. Here the CDR3 reads CSVDGKNTEAFF. In DNA form, the CDR3 reads TGCAGCGTTGATGGAAAGAACACTGAAGCTTTCTTT.

J is TRBJ1-2 and V is TRBV6-5, with D perhaps matching TRBD1 (5 bases). The CDR3 loop spans 15 amino acids. From germline, CDR1 is MNHEY and CDR2 SVGAGI. Trimming removed 1 base at V and 2 bases at J, with 11 bases between. The chain's CDR3 is CASSYYVGGNYGYTF. CDR3 sequence (DNA): TGTGCCAGCAGTTACTATGTCGGGGGAAACTATGGCTACACCTTC.

The chain couples TRBV5-5 to TRBJ1-2; D not certain. V lost 0 bases and J 4 bases, leaving 16 bases between the germline ends. Germline CDR1 and CDR2: SGHKS and YYEKEE (reference sequence). CDR3 length equals 16 residues. This CDR3 reads CASSLAFPPETYGYTF. The CDR3 DNA reads as TGTGCCAGCAGCTTGGCATTCCCGCCTGAGACCTATGGCTACACCTTC.

V is TRBV7-2 and J is TRBJ1-3; maybe TRBD1 (6 bases). The germline V and J ends were trimmed by 5 bases and 4 bases, with 9 bases remaining between them. The CDR3 is 13 residues long. From germline, CDR1 is SGHTA and CDR2 FQGNSA. The CDR3 region has the DNA TGTGCCAGCAGCCTCCAGGGGGGAAACACCATATATTTT. Its translation: CASSLQGGNTIYF.

CDR3 in DNA: TGTGCCAGCAGCTTTTTCTTTCGTCGGACAGGGGGCTTTGGGACTGAAGCTTTCTTT. Translating gives CASSFFFRRTGGFGTEAFF. The chain links TRBV12-1 to TRBJ1-1; whether TRBD1, the table's D call, matches the DNA was not checked. TRBV12-1 is tagged as a pseudogene. CDR3 length equals 19 residues.